Listed below are T cell receptor beta chains from one sample, sequenced in a study of blood T cell repertoires in COVID-19. Data came from immunoSEQ multiplex PCR; TCRdb stores just in-frame clones and leaves some out. The table includes 200,000 to 250,000 clones, 80% detected once. Sequencing used peripheral blood. These receptors were obtained from a human donor in a cohort sampled during active COVID-19. Each CDR3 is given without its conserved first and last residue. Each record gives: V gene, CDR3 protein.

V gene: TRBV7-2
CDR3 protein: ASSLDGAGIPSTDTQY

V gene: TRBV5-1
CDR3 protein: ASSLDGPNGELF

V gene: TRBV27
CDR3 protein: ASSSEGAEAF

V gene: TRBV28
CDR3 protein: ASRILTGGIQPQH

V gene: TRBV19
CDR3 protein: ASTSDRDYGYT

V gene: TRBV7-9
CDR3 protein: ASSSYGSGTGINYGYT

V gene: TRBV2
CDR3 protein: ASSIVLETQY

V gene: TRBV6-2/TRBV6-3
CDR3 protein: ASRPGGRYNEQY

V gene: TRBV28
CDR3 protein: ASLSPPANEKLF

V gene: TRBV7-9
CDR3 protein: ASSPDGGGTSTEAF

V gene: TRBV19
CDR3 protein: ASSISRDRGTGELF

V gene: TRBV2
CDR3 protein: ASSVGPGGGQPQH

V gene: TRBV4-2
CDR3 protein: ASSQVLAGGDYEQY

V gene: TRBV27
CDR3 protein: ASSSPGQGLNEQY

V gene: TRBV5-1
CDR3 protein: ASRLYWLAGEVSYNEQF

V gene: TRBV29-1
CDR3 protein: SVGLPTGELF

V gene: TRBV7-2
CDR3 protein: ASSLGRRNWEQF

V gene: TRBV28
CDR3 protein: ASSPSLPEFSNQPQH

V gene: TRBV18
CDR3 protein: ASSQKAAVGNTIY

V gene: TRBV2
CDR3 protein: ASSRQGAQY

V gene: TRBV7-2
CDR3 protein: ASSRQGGTEAF

V gene: TRBV7-2
CDR3 protein: ASSLPGYGYT

V gene: TRBV30
CDR3 protein: AWVPGQLNSPLH

V gene: TRBV3-1/TRBV3-2
CDR3 protein: ASSSPLDGGYEQY

V gene: TRBV28
CDR3 protein: ASSTQGGTGELF

V gene: TRBV14
CDR3 protein: ASSQENWRDSRREQF